This T cell receptor beta chain was recovered during a study of cytomegalovirus exposure and HLA in healthy donors. Overall study context: T cells numbering about 180 million yielded 100 million to 120 million unique TCR beta sequences in an earlier analysis.

Study-wide findings and caveats: The authors confirmed in vitro that a few CMV-associated chains were specific for CMV antigens. Among CMV-associated TCR beta chains, most appeared HLA-restricted in a later analysis.

Primers for the PCR totalled 60 Vbeta and 13 Jbeta. Data came from immunoSEQ multiplex PCR; TCRdb stores just in-frame clones and leaves some out. The sample holds more than 150,000 clones, 65% to 85% seen once. CDR3 length: 15 residues. The ends lost 6 bases at V and 0 bases at J; junction bases unmatched: 3. The germline CDR1 and CDR2 sequences are SGHTA and FQGNSA. About this clone itself: Its target is unknown.

The origin of this receptor is a man aged 45 to 65 in good health and CMV-seropositive. Sequencing was performed on PBMCs. This chain uses TRBV7-2 with TRBJ2-4; 9 nucleotides line up with TRBD1. The CDR3 sequence: CASRIQGAAKNIQYF. In DNA form, the CDR3 reads TGTGCCAGCAGAATACAGGGGGCAGCCAAAAACATTCAGTACTTC.